The rows below give T cell receptor beta chains drawn from one sample of a study of cytomegalovirus exposure and HLA in healthy donors. Measured with immunoSEQ multiplex PCR; TCRdb has only the in-frame clones, and not every one. The table records under 150,000 clones, about nine tenths of them present only once. Specimen: PBMCs. All receptors come from a man aged 18 to 29 in good health and CMV-seronegative. CDR3s include the opening cysteine and the closing phenylalanine or tryptophan. A D gene is named only where the DNA matches it firmly. A row's size may be missing; if present it is once, few, many or a size class.

CDR3aa	CDR3nt	j_gene	abundance	v_gene	d_gene
CASSHRDNYEQYF	TGTGCCAGCAGCCACCGGGACAACTACGAGCAGTACTTC	TRBJ2-7	.	TRBV11-3	.
CASGQELNEKLFF	TGTGCCAGTGGTCAGGAACTTAATGAAAAACTGTTTTTT	TRBJ1-4	.	TRBV19	.
CASSLAPSGSDGDEQFF	TGTGCCAGCAGCTTAGCCCCCAGCGGGAGTGATGGCGATGAGCAGTTCTTC	TRBJ2-1	.	TRBV7-7	TRBD2
CASSFRSDPGTEAFF	TGTGCCAGCAGCTTTCGGTCCGACCCGGGCACTGAAGCTTTCTTT	TRBJ1-1	.	TRBV7-9	.
CASSAQGQANSPLHF	TGTGCCAGCAGTGCACAGGGGCAGGCCAATTCACCCCTCCACTTT	TRBJ1-6	.	TRBV2	TRBD1
CASSFGGTGKGYEQYF	TGTGCCAGCAGCTTTGGGGGGACAGGAAAAGGCTACGAGCAGTACTTC	TRBJ2-7	.	TRBV5-6	TRBD1
CASSYSRTGVDGYTF	TGTGCCAGCAGTTACTCTCGGACAGGGGTTGACGGCTACACCTTC	TRBJ1-2	.	TRBV6-6	TRBD1
CASSQGLVNEQFF	TGCGCCAGCAGCCAGGGACTTGTCAATGAGCAGTTCTTC	TRBJ2-1	.	TRBV4-3	.
CASSSGTPYQPQHF	TGTGCCAGCAGTTCCGGGACACCCTACCAGCCCCAGCATTTT	TRBJ1-5	once	TRBV27	.
CASSLGNSGVTNEQFF	TGTGCCAGCAGCTTGGGGAATAGCGGGGTGACCAATGAGCAGTTCTTC	TRBJ2-1	.	TRBV7-6	TRBD2
CASTPAGGGWVEQFF	TGTGCCAGCACCCCAGCGGGGGGCGGGTGGGTTGAGCAGTTCTTC	TRBJ2-1	.	TRBV5-4	TRBD2
CASSQDQLAGAYEQYF	TGCGCCAGCAGCCAAGATCAACTAGCGGGGGCCTACGAGCAGTACTTC	TRBJ2-7	.	TRBV4-1	TRBD2
CASSRTMTGSNEQFF	TGTGCCAGCAGTAGGACCATGACAGGGAGCAATGAGCAGTTCTTC	TRBJ2-1	.	TRBV7-9	TRBD1
CASSLTGSGELFF	TGTGCCAGCAGCTTGACAGGCTCCGGGGAGCTGTTTTTT	TRBJ2-2	.	TRBV7-9	.
CASSLAGTGTYNEQFF	TGTGCCAGCAGCTTGGCTGGGACAGGGACCTACAATGAGCAGTTCTTC	TRBJ2-1	.	TRBV5-6	TRBD1
CASKGFTDTQYF	TGTGCCAGCAAGGGGTTCACAGATACGCAGTATTTT	TRBJ2-3	.	TRBV2	.
CASSLAGDRPYGYTF	TGTGCCAGCAGCTTGGCGGGAGACAGACCCTATGGCTACACCTTC	TRBJ1-2	.	TRBV5-4	.
CASSPNPRGRSYNEQFF	TGTGCCAGCAGCCCCAACCCCAGGGGAAGGAGTTACAATGAGCAGTTCTTC	TRBJ2-1	.	TRBV9	.
CASSGRGIEAFF	TGTGCCAGCAGTGGGCGGGGGATTGAAGCTTTCTTT	TRBJ1-1	.	TRBV6-1	.
CASSFRGSYEQYF	TGTGCCAGCAGTTTCCGGGGTTCCTACGAGCAGTACTTC	TRBJ2-7	.	TRBV27	.
CASSQDGTSGVYNEQFF	TGCGCCAGCAGCCAAGATGGAACTAGCGGGGTGTACAATGAGCAGTTCTTC	TRBJ2-1	.	TRBV4-1	TRBD2
CASSKGLAPDTQYF	TGTGCCAGCAGTAAAGGACTAGCGCCCGATACGCAGTATTTT	TRBJ2-3	.	TRBV13	TRBD2
CAWSGTGSNNQPQHF	TGTGCCTGGAGCGGTACAGGGTCGAACAATCAGCCCCAGCATTTT	TRBJ1-5	.	TRBV30	.
CASNPGGKYGYTF	TGTGCCAGCAACCCGGGGGGGAAATATGGCTACACCTTC	TRBJ1-2	.	TRBV5-6	.
CASSAFPRTSHNEQFF	TGTGCCAGCAGCGCCTTCCCTCGGACTAGCCACAATGAGCAGTTCTTC	TRBJ2-1	.	TRBV11-2	TRBD2
CSARNTEAFF	TGCAGCGCTCGTAACACTGAAGCTTTCTTT	TRBJ1-1	.	TRBV29-1	.
CASSDGQGQTDTQYF	TGTGCCAGCAGTGACGGACAGGGGCAAACAGATACGCAGTATTTT	TRBJ2-3	once	TRBV2	TRBD1
CAWSVRFPRGGPTYEQYF	TGTGCCTGGAGTGTACGCTTCCCGCGGGGGGGCCCTACCTACGAGCAGTACTTC	TRBJ2-7	.	TRBV30	TRBD2
CASSQGRGLALYEQFF	TGTGCCAGCAGTCAAGGGCGCGGGCTAGCTCTCTATGAGCAGTTCTTC	TRBJ2-1	.	TRBV7-9	.
CASSTGVTPNYGYTF	TGTGCCAGCAGCACAGGGGTAACTCCTAACTATGGCTACACCTTC	TRBJ1-2	.	TRBV6-5	TRBD1
CASSSGVGRNSYEQYF	TGTGCCAGCAGTTCTGGTGTCGGCAGGAACTCCTACGAGCAGTACTTC	TRBJ2-7	.	TRBV27	.
CASSLLSGVNEKLFF	TGTGCCAGTAGCCTCCTTTCGGGGGTTAATGAAAAACTGTTTTTT	TRBJ1-4	.	TRBV19	.
CASSPQSGLAPNEQFF	TGTGCCAGCAGCCCACAATCTGGACTAGCACCCAATGAGCAGTTCTTC	TRBJ2-1	.	TRBV9	TRBD2
CASSPRDRGNQYF	TGTGCCAGCAGCCCACGGGACAGGGGCAACCAGTACTTC	TRBJ2-5	.	TRBV27	TRBD1
CASSQLPTGHYGYTF	TGCGCCAGCAGCCAACTACCCACAGGCCACTATGGCTACACCTTC	TRBJ1-2	.	TRBV4-3	.
CASSLVAGGNNEQYF	TGCGCCAGCAGCTTGGTGGCGGGGGGGAACAACGAGCAGTACTTC	TRBJ2-7	.	TRBV5-1	TRBD2
CASSLDISGNTIYF	TGCGCCAGCAGCTTGGACATCTCTGGAAACACCATATATTTT	TRBJ1-3	.	TRBV5-1	.
CASSRDRGLNEQYF	TGTGCCAGCAGCCGCGACAGGGGCTTGAACGAGCAGTACTTC	TRBJ2-7	once	TRBV7-2	TRBD1
CASSPQEDSGGADNEQFF	TGTGCCAGCTCACCCCAGGAGGATAGCGGGGGGGCCGATAATGAGCAGTTCTTC	TRBJ2-1	.	TRBV18	TRBD2
CASSLVRRGETQYF	TGTGCCAGCAGCTTAGTTCGCAGGGGGGAGACCCAGTACTTC	TRBJ2-5	.	TRBV7-9	TRBD1
CASRRTHGQGAVETQYF	TGTGCCAGCAGAAGAACTCATGGGCAGGGGGCGGTGGAGACCCAGTACTTC	TRBJ2-5	.	TRBV28	TRBD1
CASNLDLAGGEQFF	TGTGCCAGCAACTTAGACCTAGCGGGAGGTGAGCAGTTCTTC	TRBJ2-1	.	TRBV11-2	TRBD2
CASSSAFSNEKLFF	TGTGCCAGCAGCTCAGCGTTCTCCAATGAAAAACTGTTTTTT	TRBJ1-4	.	TRBV9	.
CASSLVSGTGKETQYF	TGTGCCAGCAGCTTAGTGTCAGGGACAGGGAAAGAGACCCAGTACTTC	TRBJ2-5	.	TRBV7-2	TRBD1
CASSLRRGEQYF	TGTGCCAGCAGCTTACGACGGGGGGAGCAGTACTTC	TRBJ2-7	.	TRBV7-8	.